This T cell receptor (beta chain) is from a study of identical twins. General observations from the study: Modelling approaches yielded underestimates of out-of-frame TCR alpha sharing between monozygotic twins.

Germline V gene lookup returns CDR1 SGHRS and CDR2 YFSETQ. This CDR3 comprises 13 residues. With 4 bases clipped from V and 6 bases from J, the junction kept 6 bases outside the gene matches. TCRdb re-called the 5' RACE reads through MiXCR, storing one row per CDR3 protein. The table has about 240,000 distinct CDR3 sequences, approximately 10% seen once. At least ten counts were recorded for this clonotype. Antigen specificity is unknown. The rearrangement links TRBV5-1 to TRBJ1-2; 7 bases are a match to TRBD1. The receptor was isolated from a man over 45 in good health. Source material: memory T cells sorted from blood. The chain's CDR3 is CASSAGQKDGYTF. The DNA of the CDR3 is TGCGCCAGCAGCGCGGGACAGAAAGATGGCTACACCTTC.